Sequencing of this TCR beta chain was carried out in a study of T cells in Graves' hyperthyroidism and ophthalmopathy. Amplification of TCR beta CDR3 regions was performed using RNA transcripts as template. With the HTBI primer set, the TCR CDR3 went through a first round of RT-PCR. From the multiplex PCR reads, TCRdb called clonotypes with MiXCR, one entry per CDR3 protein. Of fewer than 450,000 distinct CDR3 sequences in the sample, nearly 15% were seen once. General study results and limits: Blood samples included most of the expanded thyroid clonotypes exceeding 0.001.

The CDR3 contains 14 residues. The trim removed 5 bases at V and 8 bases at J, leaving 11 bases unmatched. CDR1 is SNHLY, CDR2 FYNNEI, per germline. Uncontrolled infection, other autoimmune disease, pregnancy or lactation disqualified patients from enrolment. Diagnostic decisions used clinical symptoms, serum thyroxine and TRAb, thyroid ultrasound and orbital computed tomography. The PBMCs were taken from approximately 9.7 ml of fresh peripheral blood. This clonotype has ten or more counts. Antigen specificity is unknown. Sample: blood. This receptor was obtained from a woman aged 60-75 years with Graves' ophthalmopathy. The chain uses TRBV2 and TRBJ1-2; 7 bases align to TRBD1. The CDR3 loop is CASSRQGAVQGYTF. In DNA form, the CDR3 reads TGTGCCAGCAGTCGACAGGGCGCAGTTCAAGGCTACACCTTC.